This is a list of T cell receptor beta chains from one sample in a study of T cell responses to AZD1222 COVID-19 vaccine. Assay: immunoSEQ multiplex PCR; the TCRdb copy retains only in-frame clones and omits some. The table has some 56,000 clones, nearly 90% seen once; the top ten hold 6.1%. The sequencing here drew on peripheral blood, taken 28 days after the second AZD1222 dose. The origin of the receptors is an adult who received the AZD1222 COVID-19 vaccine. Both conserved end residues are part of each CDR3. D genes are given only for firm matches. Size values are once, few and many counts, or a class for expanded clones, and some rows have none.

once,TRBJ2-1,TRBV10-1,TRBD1,TGCGCCAGCAGTGAGTCGGGTCTGCGGATGACAGGGAAAGTTGGCAATGAGCAGTTCTTC,CASSESGLRMTGKVGNEQFF
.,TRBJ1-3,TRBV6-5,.,TGTGCCAGCAGCCTCGGAAACACCATATATTTT,CASSLGNTIYF
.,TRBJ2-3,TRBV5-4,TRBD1,TGTGCCAGCAGCTTCACAGGGGTGGGAGATACGCAGTATTTT,CASSFTGVGDTQYF
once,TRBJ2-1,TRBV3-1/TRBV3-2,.,TGTGCCAGCAGCCTCGGTGGTGAGCAGTTCTTC,CASSLGGEQFF
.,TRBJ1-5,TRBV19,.,TGTGCCAGTAGTGCGGGACAATCATACCAGCCCCAGCATTTT,CASSAGQSYQPQHF
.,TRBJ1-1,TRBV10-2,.,TGCGCCAGCTATCGAGACCAGAACACTGAAGCTTTCTTT,CASYRDQNTEAFF
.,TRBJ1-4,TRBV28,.,TGTGCCAGCAGTTCTCGGGGAGCAACTAATGAAAAACTGTTTTTT,CASSSRGATNEKLFF
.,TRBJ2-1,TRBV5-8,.,TGTGCCAGCATCTTCGACAAGGGATACAATGAGCAGTTCTTC,CASIFDKGYNEQFF
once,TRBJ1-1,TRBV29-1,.,TGCAGCGCCGAGGGGGGTTGGACTGAAGCTTTCTTT,CSAEGGWTEAFF
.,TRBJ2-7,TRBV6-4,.,TGTGCCAGCAGTGACTTAGAGCGGGTTCCCTACGAGCAGTACTTC,CASSDLERVPYEQYF
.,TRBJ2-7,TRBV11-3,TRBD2,TGTGCCAGCAGCTTTGGGGGGACTAGCGGTTACGAGCAGTACTTC,CASSFGGTSGYEQYF
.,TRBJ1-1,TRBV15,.,TGTGCCACCAGCAGCCGGGACATCGGCGTTGTTAGGACTGAAGCTTTCTTT,CATSSRDIGVVRTEAFF
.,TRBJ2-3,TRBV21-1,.,TGTGCCAGCAGCAAAAGGGATTACCCTCGGAATACGCAGTATTTT,CASSKRDYPRNTQYF
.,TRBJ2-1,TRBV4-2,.,TGTGCCAGCAGCCAAATCGGGGGCAGCTCCTACAATGAGCAGTTCTTC,CASSQIGGSSYNEQFF
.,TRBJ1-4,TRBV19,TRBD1,TGTGCCAGTAATCCGGACAGGGAGAGTGAAAAACTGTTTTTT,CASNPDRESEKLFF
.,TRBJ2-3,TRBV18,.,TGTGCCAGCTCACCACGGGAGGATACGCAGTATTTT,CASSPREDTQYF
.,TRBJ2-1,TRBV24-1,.,TGTGCCACCAGGGGGCAGCTCTACAATGAGCAGTTCTTC,CATRGQLYNEQFF
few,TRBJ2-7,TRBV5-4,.,TGTGCCAGCAGCTTGTTTGGGGGGAGCTCCTACGAGCAGTACTTC,CASSLFGGSSYEQYF
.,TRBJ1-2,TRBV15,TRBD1,TGTGCCACCAGCAGAGACCGGGACAGGGCCAGCTATGGCTACACCTTC,CATSRDRDRASYGYTF
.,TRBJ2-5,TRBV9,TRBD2,TGTGCCAGCAGCGTAGCTTGGGGGGGCCAAGAGACCCAGTACTTC,CASSVAWGGQETQYF
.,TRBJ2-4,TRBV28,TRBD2,TGTGCCAGCAGTTCGGCCGGGGGGTCCCAAGCCAAAAACATTCAGTACTTC,CASSSAGGSQAKNIQYF
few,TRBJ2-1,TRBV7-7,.,TGTGCTAGCAGCGCATACGCCGGGGATGAGCAGTTCTTC,CASSAYAGDEQFF
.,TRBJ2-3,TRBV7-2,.,TGTGCCAGCAGCTTATTTGGAGGGGGCCAGGTATCAGATACGCAGTATTTT,CASSLFGGGQVSDTQYF
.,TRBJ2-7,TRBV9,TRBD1,TGTGCCAGCAGCGTCTCCGGGACAGGGCAGGACGAGCAGTACTTC,CASSVSGTGQDEQYF
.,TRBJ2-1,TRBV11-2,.,TGTGCCAGCAGCTTAGATCGGGGTTCGGCGTTCTTC,CASSLDRGSAFF
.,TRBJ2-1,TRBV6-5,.,TGTGCCAGCCAAAAGCACGGGGGTGAGCAGTTCTTC,CASQKHGGEQFF
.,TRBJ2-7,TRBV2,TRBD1,TGTGCCAGCAGCGTGGACAGGCTCCGTTACGAGCAGTACTTC,CASSVDRLRYEQYF
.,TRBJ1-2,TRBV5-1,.,TGCGCCAGCAGCATAGGGGTAAGAAACTATGGCTACACCTTC,CASSIGVRNYGYTF
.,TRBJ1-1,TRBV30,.,TGTGCCTGGGCAGAACAGGTTAACACTGAAGCTTTCTTT,CAWAEQVNTEAFF
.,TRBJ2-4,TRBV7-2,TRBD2,TGTGCCAGCAGCGGCACTAGCGGGAGTTCCAAAAACATTCAGTACTTC,CASSGTSGSSKNIQYF
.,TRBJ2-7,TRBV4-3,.,TGCGCCAGCAGCCAGGCTTTCGAGAGCTCCTACGAGCAGTACTTC,CASSQAFESSYEQYF
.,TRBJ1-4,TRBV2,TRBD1,TGTGCCAGCACGAGGGGAGGGGGCATCGAAAAACTGTTTTTT,CASTRGGGIEKLFF
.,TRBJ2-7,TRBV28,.,TGTGCCAGCAGTTCCCCCGAGCGGGCGGGTTTGGAGCAGTACTTC,CASSSPERAGLEQYF
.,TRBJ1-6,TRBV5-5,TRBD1,TGTGCCAGCAGCTCCCAAGGACAGGGAGGGGTTGCACCCCTCCACTTT,CASSSQGQGGVAPLHF
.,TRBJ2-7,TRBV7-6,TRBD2,TGTGCCAGCAGTCCCCTAGCGGGGCCGACCTACGAGCAGTACTTC,CASSPLAGPTYEQYF
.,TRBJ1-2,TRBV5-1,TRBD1,TGCGCCAGCAGCTTGGGGTCACAGGGGAATGGCTACACCTTC,CASSLGSQGNGYTF
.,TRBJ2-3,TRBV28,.,TGTGCCAGCACCTCCCAAGCAGATACGCAGTATTTT,CASTSQADTQYF
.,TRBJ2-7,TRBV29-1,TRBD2,TGCAGCGTTTTCGACGGGAGGGCCCTCGGTAACGAGCAGTACTTC,CSVFDGRALGNEQYF
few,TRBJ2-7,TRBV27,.,TGTGCCAGCAGGATGGGGTACGAGCAGTACTTC,CASRMGYEQYF
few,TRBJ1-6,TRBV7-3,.,TGTGCCAGCAGCTCCGGGCGAAGTTATAATTCACCCCTCCACTTT,CASSSGRSYNSPLHF
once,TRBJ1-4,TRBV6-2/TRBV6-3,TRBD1,TGTGCCAGCAGTCCGGACAGGGGGCACACTAATGAAAAACTGTTTTTT,CASSPDRGHTNEKLFF
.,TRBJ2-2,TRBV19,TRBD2,TGTGCCAGTAGTTGGCTAGCGGGAGGGGAGCTGTTTTTT,CASSWLAGGELFF
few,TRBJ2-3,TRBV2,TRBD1,TGTGCCAGCAGGTGGACAGGGACAACAGATACGCAGTATTTT,CASRWTGTTDTQYF
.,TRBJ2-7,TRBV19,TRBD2,TGTGCCAGTAGCCCGACTAGCCGGTCCTACGAGCAGTACTTC,CASSPTSRSYEQYF
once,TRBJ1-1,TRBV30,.,TGTGCCTGGAGCCCAGGTAACACTGAAGCTTTCTTT,CAWSPGNTEAFF
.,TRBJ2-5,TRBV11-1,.,TGTGCCAGCAGCTTTGGGCAGTCGATCCGTCAAGAGACCCAGTACTTC,CASSFGQSIRQETQYF
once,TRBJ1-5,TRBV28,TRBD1,TGTGCCAGCAGTTTGGACAGGTGGAACTATAGCAATCAGCCCCAGCATTTT,CASSLDRWNYSNQPQHF
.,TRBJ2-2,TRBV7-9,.,TGTGCCAGCAGCCATAATAGACAGGAGTCGGAGCTGTTTTTT,CASSHNRQESELFF
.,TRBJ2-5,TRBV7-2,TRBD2,TGTGCCAGCAGCTCCCGACTAGCGGGACAGGGAGAGACCCAGTACTTC,CASSSRLAGQGETQYF
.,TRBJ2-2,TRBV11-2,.,TGTGCCAGCAGCTCTCAAAGGAGGACCGGGGAGCTGTTTTTT,CASSSQRRTGELFF
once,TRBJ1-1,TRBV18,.,TGTGCCAGCAAAGCGGGACAGAACACTGAAGCTTTCTTT,CASKAGQNTEAFF
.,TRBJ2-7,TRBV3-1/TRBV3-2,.,TGTGCCAGCAGCCAACCCCGGGGGCTGGACGGGGGCGAGCAGTACTTC,CASSQPRGLDGGEQYF
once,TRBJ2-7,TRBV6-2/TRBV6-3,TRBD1,TGTGCCAGCAGCCCCGCCCCTGGCGGACAGGGGCGGGCCTACGAGCAGTACTTC,CASSPAPGGQGRAYEQYF
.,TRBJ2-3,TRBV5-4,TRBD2,TGTGCCAGCAGCTCCCTAGGGACTAGCAGGGCAGATACGCAGTATTTT,CASSSLGTSRADTQYF
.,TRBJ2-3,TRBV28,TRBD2,TGTGCCAGCAGTTCAACTAGCGGGGGGGGTACAGATACGCAGTATTTT,CASSSTSGGGTDTQYF
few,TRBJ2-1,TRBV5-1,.,TGCGCCAGCAGCTTGGGACAGTACAATGAGCAGTTCTTC,CASSLGQYNEQFF
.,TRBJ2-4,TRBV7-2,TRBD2,TGTGCCAGCGGGCTAGCGGGAGTTCAGTACTTC,CASGLAGVQYF